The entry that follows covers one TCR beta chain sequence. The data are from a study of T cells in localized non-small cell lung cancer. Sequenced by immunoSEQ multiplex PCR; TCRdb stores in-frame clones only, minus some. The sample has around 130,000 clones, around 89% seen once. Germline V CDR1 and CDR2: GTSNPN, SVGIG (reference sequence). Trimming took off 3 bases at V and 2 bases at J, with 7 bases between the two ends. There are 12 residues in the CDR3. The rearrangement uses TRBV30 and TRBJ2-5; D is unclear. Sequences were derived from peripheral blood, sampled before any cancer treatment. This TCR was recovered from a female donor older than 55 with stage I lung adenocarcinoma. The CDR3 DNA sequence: TGTGCCTGGAGCATGGGGCAAGAGACCCAGTACTTC. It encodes CAWSMGQETQYF.